One TCR beta chain is described in this entry. This sample stems from a study of cytomegalovirus exposure and HLA in healthy donors. The PCR ran on 60 Vbeta and 13 Jbeta primers. Repertoires were generated with immunoSEQ multiplex PCR, while TCRdb's copy carries only in-frame clones and drops some. This sample has around 110,000 clones, with roughly three quarters found just once. This sequence originates from a woman aged 18-35 years in good health and CMV-seropositive. Material: PBMCs.

The DNA for the CDR3 is TGTGCCAGCAGCTTCCGGGACACAGATACGCAGTATTTT. Translated, it gives CASSFRDTDTQYF. J is TRBJ2-3 and V is TRBV7-8; TRBD2 is a possible D gene (5 bases). CDR1 and CDR2 (germline): SGHVS, FQNEAQ. V dropped 3 bases and J dropped 2 bases, with 6 bases sitting between them. CDR3 length: 13 amino acids.